The TCR beta chain under discussion was sequenced for a study of T cells after yellow fever vaccination. Points from the study as a whole: It was the secondary response that reached its peak faster, day 5 versus 15, but it was weaker. Subsequent to the booster, the majority of primary-vaccination clones reappeared (96% CD4, more than 70% CD8).

Points on this clonotype: As yet, its antigen is unknown.

TCRdb fed the 5' RACE reads into MiXCR, producing one record per CDR3 protein. The profile shows around 590,000 distinct CDR3 sequences, more than 9% of them singletons. Source: PBMCs, taken on the day of the yellow fever booster vaccination. This TCR came from a man aged 25-45 years who received the YFV17D yellow fever vaccine.

Here the CDR3 DNA reads TGCAGTGCTACAGGGACTAGCGGATCCCAAGAGACCCAGTACTTC. This codes for CSATGTSGSQETQYF. The chain recombines TRBV20-1 with TRBJ2-5, with TRBD2 matching over 11 bases. The V and J ends lost 4 bases and 1 base, in that order; junction bases with no gene match: 5. Germline V gene lookup returns CDR1 DFQATT and CDR2 SNEGSKA (reference sequence). The CDR3 totals 15 residues.